What follows are 18 T cell receptor beta chains derived from one specimen sequenced in a study of cytomegalovirus exposure and HLA in healthy donors. The PCR ran on 60 Vbeta and 13 Jbeta primers. The data were produced by immunoSEQ multiplex PCR, yet TCRdb's version contains in-frame clones alone and is incomplete. The sample shows about 200,000 clones, 70% of them seen only once. The sequenced sample was PBMCs. Every receptor here comes from a man aged 35-49 years in good health and CMV-seropositive.

The chain combines TRBV5-8 with TRBJ2-3; TRBD2 agrees at 13 bases. The V gene's germline CDR1 is SGHTS and CDR2 YDEGEE. The CDR3 is 16 residues long. Germline trimming cut 4 bases from V and 5 bases from J; bases unmatched to any gene: 7. The CDR3 here is CASSPGTSGAGDTQYF. CDR3 nucleotides: TGTGCCAGCAGCCCAGGGACTAGCGGGGCGGGAGATACGCAGTATTTT.

The genes are TRBV27 and TRBJ1-5; TRBD1 agrees at 9 bases. CDR1 is MNHEY and CDR2 is SMNVEV in the germline V gene (reference sequence). With V trimmed by 2 bases and J by 6 bases, 8 bases remained unmatched. The CDR3 totals 16 residues. CDR3: CASSLTGGGFRQPQHF. CDR3 DNA: TGTGCCAGCAGTTTAACAGGGGGCGGATTTCGTCAGCCCCAGCATTTT.

The rearrangement links TRBV4-1 to TRBJ2-5, with TRBD1 matching 9 bases. CDR3 length: 13 residues. V dropped 5 bases and J dropped 5; count of bases not matched to a gene: 3. CDR1 and CDR2 (germline): MGHRA, YSYEKL. The CDR3 protein is CASSKTGGETQYF. The CDR3 DNA is TGCGCCAGCAGCAAGACAGGGGGGGAGACCCAGTACTTC.

A few counts support this clone. The V call is TRBV10-1, the J call TRBJ1-4; D not resolved. The V end lost 2 bases, the J end lost 0 bases, and 4 bases lay between the germline ends. This CDR3 spans 14 amino acids. Germline CDR1 reads WNHNN; CDR2 reads SYGVQD (reference sequence). DNA of the CDR3: TGCGCCAGCAGTGAGGTTACAACTAATGAAAAACTGTTTTTT. Translation gives CASSEVTTNEKLFF.

The chain has TRBV10-2 and TRBJ2-7; D is unclear. Trimming pared 0 bases from V and 6 bases from J, leaving 12 bases between. Looked up from germline, CDR1 is WSHSY and CDR2 is SAAADI. This CDR3 has 14 residues. The CDR3 loop reads CASSESGLTAEQYF. In nucleotides, the CDR3 is TGCGCCAGCAGTGAGTCGGGCCTTACCGCCGAGCAGTACTTC.

The V and J genes are TRBV19 and TRBJ2-3; TRBD1 matches at 8 bases. Germline CDR1 is LNHDA and CDR2 is SQIVND (reference sequence). V was clipped by 5 bases and J by 4 bases; unmatched bases: 8. The CDR3 spans 15 residues. The CDR3 region is CASSPRTGPADTQYF. The CDR3 DNA follows: TGTGCCAGTAGTCCTAGGACAGGGCCCGCAGATACGCAGTATTTT.

The J gene is TRBJ1-4, the V gene TRBV7-9; D unresolved. The CDR3 has 14 amino acids. Trimming took 2 bases from V and 4 from J, leaving 8 bases between them. Germline CDR1 SEHNR, CDR2 FQNEAQ (reference sequence). The CDR3 DNA reads as TGTGCCAGCAGCTTACCAGGACTTAATGAAAAACTGTTTTTT. It codes for CASSLPGLNEKLFF.

The rearrangement uses TRBV4-1 and TRBJ1-5; D gene unclear. The CDR3 is 15 residues long. With 1 base removed from V and 0 bases from J, the gap between germline ends came to 7 bases. Germline assignment: CDR1 MGHRA and CDR2 YSYEKL. CDR3 coding DNA: TGCGCCAGCAGCCAAGGGCAATTTAGCAATCAGCCCCAGCATTTT. This translates into CASSQGQFSNQPQHF.

The chain couples TRBV15 to TRBJ2-1; maybe TRBD2 (5 bases). From germline, CDR1 is LNHNV and CDR2 YYDKDF (reference sequence). This CDR3 is built from 14 residues. Trimming took 7 bases from V and 2 from J, leaving 12 bases between them. The CDR3 DNA reads as TGTGCCACCACCCCCGGGGTACCCTACAATGAGCAGTTCTTC. The encoded protein is CATTPGVPYNEQFF.

This sequence joins TRBV6-1 and TRBJ2-5; weak D call: TRBD2 (7 bases). Trimming stripped 8 bases from V and 6 bases from J, with 22 bases between. CDR3 size: 15 residues. Germline CDR1 MNHNS, CDR2 SASEGT. The CDR3 sequence is CASSQTGGLGQTQYF. The CDR3 DNA is TGTGCCAGCTCCCAAACGGGGGGCCTAGGACAGACCCAGTACTTC.

This chain connects TRBV19 to TRBJ2-7, with a possible D match to TRBD2 (6 bases). The CDR3 consists of 13 residues. The V end lost 6 bases, the J end lost 0 bases, and 9 bases lay between the germline ends. In germline, CDR1 is LNHDA, CDR2 SQIVND (reference sequence). This CDR3 reads CASSPSDSYEQYF. The CDR3 DNA sequence: TGTGCCAGTAGCCCTAGCGACTCCTACGAGCAGTACTTC.

This clone has more than one count but fewer than ten. This chain uses TRBV7-2 with TRBJ1-2; unclear D gene. V was clipped by 2 bases and J by 6 bases, with 10 bases between them. The CDR3 is 13 residues long. Germline V lookup: CDR1 SGHTA, CDR2 FQGNSA. DNA of the CDR3: TGTGCCAGCAGCTTACGCCCCGGGGATGGCTACACCTTC. Translation gives CASSLRPGDGYTF.

The chain is built from TRBV5-1 and TRBJ2-3; TRBD2 agrees at 9 bases. The CDR3 has 16 amino acids. Germline V gene data show CDR1 as SGHRS and CDR2 as YFSETQ. V lost 5 bases, J lost 0 bases, and 7 bases stayed unmatched. CDR3 residues: CASRASGVFSTDTQYF. In DNA, the CDR3 is TGCGCCAGCAGGGCTAGCGGGGTTTTCAGCACAGATACGCAGTATTTT.

V is TRBV7-2 and J is TRBJ2-2; perhaps TRBD1 as D (6 bases). This CDR3 is 16 amino acids long. The germline CDR1 and CDR2 sequences are SGHTA and FQGNSA. V lost 5 bases to trimming and J lost 7 bases, with 20 bases between them. The CDR3 bases are TGTGCCAGCAGCGCGCGACAGGTTAAGATAGGCGGGGAGCTGTTTTTT. Protein sequence: CASSARQVKIGGELFF.

This chain uses TRBV6-6 with TRBJ1-2; D not certain. CDR1 is MNHNY and CDR2 is SVGAGI in the germline V gene (reference sequence). This CDR3 is 13 amino acids long. Trimming took off 6 bases at V and 5 bases at J, with 13 bases between the two ends. The DNA for the CDR3 is TGTGCCAGCAGCCCGGCCCTAGGATATGGCTACACCTTC. As protein: CASSPALGYGYTF.

There are a few counts of this clone. CDR3 region: CASSLAPGLGTEAFF. Here the CDR3 DNA reads TGTGCCAGCAGCTTAGCCCCGGGATTAGGGACTGAAGCTTTCTTT. V gene TRBV7-7 combines with J gene TRBJ1-1; no definite D call. Looked up from germline, CDR1 is SSHAT and CDR2 is FNYEAQ (reference sequence). The germline V and J ends were trimmed by 0 bases and 5 bases, with 13 bases remaining between them. The CDR3 is made up of 15 amino acids.

The chain has TRBV6-5 and TRBJ2-3; a weak D match, TRBD1 (6 bases). Trimming took off 4 bases at V and 4 bases at J, with 18 bases between the two ends. Germline lookup yields CDR1 MNHEY and CDR2 SVGAGI. The CDR3 is 16 amino acids. The CDR3 nucleotides read TGTGCCAGCAGTTCCCCGGACAGTTTTAAGTCAGATACGCAGTATTTT. It specifies CASSSPDSFKSDTQYF.

CDR3 amino acids: CASSLGQGDYGYTF. The CDR3 DNA sequence: TGCGCCAGCAGCTTGGGACAGGGGGACTATGGCTACACCTTC. This sequence joins TRBV5-1 and TRBJ1-2, with 9 bases identical to TRBD1. The V gene end was trimmed by 0 bases and the J gene end by 3 bases; junction bases not matched to a gene: 0. This CDR3 is 14 amino acids long. The germline gives CDR1 SGHRS, CDR2 YFSETQ.